The rows below give T cell receptor beta chains drawn from one sample of a study of cytomegalovirus exposure and HLA in healthy donors. Assay: immunoSEQ multiplex PCR; the TCRdb copy retains only in-frame clones and omits some. This sample has roughly 130,000 clones, with about 73% found just once. The sequencing sample was made of PBMCs. These receptors were obtained from a woman aged 45-60 years in good health and CMV-seropositive. Both conserved end residues are trimmed from each CDR3. Fields, in order: clone size, V gene, J gene, CDR3 protein. A row's size may be missing; if present it is once, few, many or a size class.

clone_size: NA
v_call: TRBV30
j_call: TRBJ2-5
cdr3_aa: AWEQGVQETQY

clone_size: few
v_call: TRBV4-2
j_call: TRBJ2-3
cdr3_aa: ASSQDSRSTDTQY

clone_size: few
v_call: TRBV2
j_call: TRBJ2-4
cdr3_aa: ASSDGTGGNIQY

clone_size: NA
v_call: TRBV5-4
j_call: TRBJ2-2
cdr3_aa: ASRPGQNTGELF

clone_size: few
v_call: TRBV6-5
j_call: TRBJ1-1
cdr3_aa: ASSLDRAEAF

clone_size: few
v_call: TRBV7-8
j_call: TRBJ1-5
cdr3_aa: ASSLIGGAQH

clone_size: NA
v_call: TRBV5-4
j_call: TRBJ1-2
cdr3_aa: ASSSQAGDGYGYT

clone_size: NA
v_call: TRBV27
j_call: TRBJ2-3
cdr3_aa: ASSSSGIGTDTQY

clone_size: NA
v_call: TRBV7-6
j_call: TRBJ2-1
cdr3_aa: ASSSPGDNEQF

clone_size: NA
v_call: TRBV7-8
j_call: TRBJ2-7
cdr3_aa: ASSVSRVYEQY

clone_size: NA
v_call: TRBV18
j_call: TRBJ1-1
cdr3_aa: ASSATGLGNTEAF

clone_size: once
v_call: TRBV7-2
j_call: TRBJ2-1
cdr3_aa: ASRSLGDRGYNEQF

clone_size: NA
v_call: TRBV29-1
j_call: TRBJ1-1
cdr3_aa: SVGGQGAAF

clone_size: NA
v_call: TRBV5-1
j_call: TRBJ1-1
cdr3_aa: ASTSGTGNTEAF

clone_size: many
v_call: TRBV6-1
j_call: TRBJ1-6
cdr3_aa: ASSETSRGFSPLH

clone_size: NA
v_call: TRBV9
j_call: TRBJ1-2
cdr3_aa: ASSVETGGYGYT

clone_size: NA
v_call: TRBV9
j_call: TRBJ2-6
cdr3_aa: ASSSRGGGANVLT

clone_size: few
v_call: TRBV5-8
j_call: TRBJ2-1
cdr3_aa: ASSSQGAYNEQF

clone_size: few
v_call: TRBV5-6
j_call: TRBJ2-7
cdr3_aa: ASRRTGEYEQY

clone_size: few
v_call: TRBV30
j_call: TRBJ1-2
cdr3_aa: ACTGTNYGYT

clone_size: NA
v_call: TRBV5-1
j_call: TRBJ2-5
cdr3_aa: ASSLAEGLKETQY

clone_size: NA
v_call: TRBV2
j_call: TRBJ2-7
cdr3_aa: ASKGEFDEQY

clone_size: few
v_call: TRBV6-5
j_call: TRBJ2-7
cdr3_aa: ASSPRGTGVYEQY

clone_size: NA
v_call: TRBV30
j_call: TRBJ2-5
cdr3_aa: AWSRRGGLQETQY

clone_size: NA
v_call: TRBV5-1
j_call: TRBJ2-6
cdr3_aa: ASSLKGAESTGANVLT

clone_size: few
v_call: TRBV7-9
j_call: TRBJ2-1
cdr3_aa: ASTWGQGAYEQF

clone_size: NA
v_call: TRBV4-1
j_call: TRBJ1-2
cdr3_aa: ASSQDGTGGGYGYT

clone_size: once
v_call: TRBV7-9
j_call: TRBJ2-5
cdr3_aa: ASSSELSQVRETQY

clone_size: NA
v_call: TRBV7-2
j_call: TRBJ2-3
cdr3_aa: ASSLSGGSDTQY

clone_size: NA
v_call: TRBV7-2
j_call: TRBJ2-3
cdr3_aa: ASSPEGRGTDTQY

clone_size: NA
v_call: TRBV28
j_call: TRBJ2-4
cdr3_aa: ASSLYPENIQY

clone_size: NA
v_call: TRBV19
j_call: TRBJ1-2
cdr3_aa: ASSNTGGEVYGYT

clone_size: NA
v_call: TRBV5-5
j_call: TRBJ1-6
cdr3_aa: ASSATGSAPLH

clone_size: once
v_call: TRBV11-3
j_call: TRBJ2-1
cdr3_aa: ASSPTGTYYNEQF

clone_size: NA
v_call: TRBV7-9
j_call: TRBJ2-1
cdr3_aa: ASSAGEDEQF

clone_size: NA
v_call: TRBV4-2
j_call: TRBJ2-4
cdr3_aa: ASSQGGLAGPPGGNIQY

clone_size: NA
v_call: TRBV11-2
j_call: TRBJ2-3
cdr3_aa: ASSLGGGGADTQY

clone_size: NA
v_call: TRBV30
j_call: TRBJ2-1
cdr3_aa: AWFSGRSYNEQF

clone_size: NA
v_call: TRBV7-9
j_call: TRBJ2-3
cdr3_aa: ASSYGGALDTQY

clone_size: NA
v_call: TRBV7-5
j_call: TRBJ2-2
cdr3_aa: LRSLRDSITGELF